These 9 T cell receptor beta chains were sequenced from one sample in a study of cytomegalovirus exposure and HLA in healthy donors. Assay used: immunoSEQ multiplex PCR; TCRdb lists only in-frame clones, some missing. The table lists around 140,000 clones, roughly 87% of them singletons. Sequenced material: PBMCs. Every receptor here comes from a man aged 18 to 30 in good health and CMV-seropositive.

The chain employs TRBV28 and TRBJ2-7; TRBD2 might be the D (6 bases). Germline assignment: CDR1 MDHEN and CDR2 SYDVKM. The length of the CDR3 is 15 residues. The V gene lost 6 bases and the J gene lost 0 bases, with 15 bases spanning the gap. The CDR3 bases are TGTGCCAGCAGAGTGGCGGGACCGAGCTCCTACGAGCAGTACTTC. Amino acid sequence: CASRVAGPSSYEQYF.

The chain carries TRBV13 and TRBJ1-1; the match to TRBD1 covers 8 bases. The CDR3 has 15 residues. Germline V CDR1 and CDR2: PRHDT, FYEKMQ (reference sequence). Germline trimming cut 5 bases from V and 1 base from J; bases unmatched to any gene: 6. The CDR3 reads CASSEYRGKNTEAFF. CDR3 coding DNA: TGTGCCAGCAGCGAATACAGGGGGAAGAACACTGAAGCTTTCTTT.

The chain uses TRBV4-1 and TRBJ2-5, with TRBD1 as a possible D gene (7 bases). The CDR3 has 15 residues. V was trimmed by 5 bases and J by 4 bases, leaving 17 bases between them. CDR1 is MGHRA and CDR2 is YSYEKL in the germline V gene. CDR3 nucleotides: TGCGCCAGCAGCTCGTTCAGGGGGGTCGGAGAGACCCAGTACTTC. Translated, it gives CASSSFRGVGETQYF.

The chain carries TRBV6-6 and TRBJ1-1, with TRBD1 matching 8 bases. This CDR3 spans 14 amino acids. J lost 5 bases, V lost 7 bases, and 9 bases had no gene match. Germline CDR1 is MNHNY and CDR2 is SVGAGI (reference sequence). The CDR3 reads CASKLQTGDTEAFF. CDR3 sequence (DNA): TGTGCCAGCAAGCTCCAGACAGGGGATACTGAAGCTTTCTTT.

This clone was picked up one time. CDR3 nucleotide sequence: TGTGCCAGCAGCCCCGAGATCGCTCTCACCGGGGAGCTGTTTTTT. Encoded protein: CASSPEIALTGELFF. This chain joins TRBV9 and TRBJ2-2; D ambiguous. In germline, CDR1 is SGDLS, CDR2 YYNGEE. The CDR3 is 15 residues long. The V end was cut by 4 bases, the J end by 4 bases, with 14 bases between.

The chain uses TRBV15 and TRBJ1-1, with TRBD1 matching 12 bases. CDR1 and CDR2 (germline): LNHNV, YYDKDF (reference sequence). This CDR3 region has 16 residues. Trimming cost V 3 bases and J 4 bases; bases outside gene matches: 6. CDR3 nucleotide sequence: TGTGCCACCAGCAGCCGGGACAGGGGGCTGGGCACTGAAGCTTTCTTT. Translated, it gives CATSSRDRGLGTEAFF.

This clone was observed a handful of times. The chain couples TRBV25-1 to TRBJ2-3; D is undetermined. Trimming removed 3 bases at V and 0 bases at J, with 7 bases between. The CDR3 runs 14 residues. CDR1 and CDR2 from the germline V gene are MGHDK and SYGVNS. The CDR3 sequence: CASSEMESTDTQYF. The CDR3 nucleotides read TGTGCCAGCAGTGAGATGGAGAGCACAGATACGCAGTATTTT.

This rearrangement joins TRBV27 to TRBJ1-1; D is uncertain. CDR1 is MNHEY and CDR2 is SMNVEV in the germline V gene (reference sequence). Trimming stripped 2 bases from V and 5 bases from J, with 12 bases between. The length of the CDR3 is 14 residues. The CDR3 spells CASSLAAGVTEAFF. CDR3 DNA: TGTGCCAGCAGTTTAGCGGCGGGTGTGACTGAAGCTTTCTTT.

The V gene is TRBV28, the J gene TRBJ1-6; 9 positions agree with TRBD1. The CDR3 consists of 15 residues. Germline-derived CDR1 and CDR2 are MDHEN and SYDVKM. With V trimmed by 6 bases and J by 9 bases, 9 bases remained unmatched. The CDR3: CASRGWGQGFSPLHF. DNA for the CDR3: TGTGCCAGCAGGGGATGGGGACAGGGTTTTTCACCCCTCCACTTT. Full variable domain (missing parts from reference TRBV28 and TRBJ1-6): DVKVTQSSRYLVKRTGEKVFLECVQDMDHENMFWYRQDPGLGLRLIYFSYDVKMKEKGDIPEGYSVSREKKERFSLILESASTNQTSMYLCASRGWGQGFSPLHFGNGTRLTVT.